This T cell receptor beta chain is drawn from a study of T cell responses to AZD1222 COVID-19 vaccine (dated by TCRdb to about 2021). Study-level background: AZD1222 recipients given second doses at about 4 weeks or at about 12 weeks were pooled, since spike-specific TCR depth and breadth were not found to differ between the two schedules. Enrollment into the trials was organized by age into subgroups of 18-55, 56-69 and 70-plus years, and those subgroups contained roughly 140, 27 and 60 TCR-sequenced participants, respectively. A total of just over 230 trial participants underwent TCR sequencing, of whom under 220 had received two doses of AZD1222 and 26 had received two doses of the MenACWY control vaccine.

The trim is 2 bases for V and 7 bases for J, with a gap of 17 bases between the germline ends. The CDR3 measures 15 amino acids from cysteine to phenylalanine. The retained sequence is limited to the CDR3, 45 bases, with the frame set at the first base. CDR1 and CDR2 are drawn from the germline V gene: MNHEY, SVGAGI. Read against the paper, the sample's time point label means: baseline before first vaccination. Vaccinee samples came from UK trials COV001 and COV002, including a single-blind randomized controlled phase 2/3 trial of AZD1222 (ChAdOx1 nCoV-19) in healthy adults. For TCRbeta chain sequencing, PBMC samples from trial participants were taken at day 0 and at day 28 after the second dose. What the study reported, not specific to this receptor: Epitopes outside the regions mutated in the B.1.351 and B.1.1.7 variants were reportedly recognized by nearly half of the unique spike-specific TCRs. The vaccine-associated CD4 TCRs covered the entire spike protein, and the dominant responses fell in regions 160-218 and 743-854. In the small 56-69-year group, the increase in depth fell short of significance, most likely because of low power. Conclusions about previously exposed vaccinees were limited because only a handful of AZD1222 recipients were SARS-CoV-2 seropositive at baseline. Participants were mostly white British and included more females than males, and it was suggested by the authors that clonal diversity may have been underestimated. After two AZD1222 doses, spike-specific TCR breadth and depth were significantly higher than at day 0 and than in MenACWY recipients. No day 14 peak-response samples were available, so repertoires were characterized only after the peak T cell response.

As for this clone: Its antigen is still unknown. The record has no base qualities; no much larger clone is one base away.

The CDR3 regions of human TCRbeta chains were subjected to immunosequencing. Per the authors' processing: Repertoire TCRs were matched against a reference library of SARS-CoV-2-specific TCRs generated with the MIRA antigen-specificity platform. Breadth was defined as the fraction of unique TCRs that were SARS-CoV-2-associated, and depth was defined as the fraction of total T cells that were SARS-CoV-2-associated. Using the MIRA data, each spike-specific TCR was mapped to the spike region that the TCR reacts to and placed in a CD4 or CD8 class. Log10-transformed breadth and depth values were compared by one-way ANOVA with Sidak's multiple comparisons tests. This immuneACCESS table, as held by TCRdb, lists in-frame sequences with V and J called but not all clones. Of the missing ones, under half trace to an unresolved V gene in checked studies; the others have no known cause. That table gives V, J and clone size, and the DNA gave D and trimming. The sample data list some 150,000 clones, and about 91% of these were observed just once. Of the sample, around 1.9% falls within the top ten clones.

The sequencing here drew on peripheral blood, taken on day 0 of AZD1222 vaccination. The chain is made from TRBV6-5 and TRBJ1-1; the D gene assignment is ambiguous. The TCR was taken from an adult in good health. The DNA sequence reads TGTGCCAGCAGTTACAGGTATCCGGCATTAATTGAAGCTTTCTTT. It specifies CASSYRYPALIEAFF.